These 15 T cell receptor beta chains were all obtained from the same sample, sequenced in a study of blood T cells in healthy people across ages. The authors ran a second PCR of 7 to 11 cycles using a sample-barcoded 5' primer and a J-beta primer mix. TCRdb re-analysed the 5' RACE reads in MiXCR, keeping a single row per CDR3 protein. The table includes a few hundred thousand distinct CDR3 sequences, over 25% detected once. Another study also made use of these data, one on T cells of mothers and their children.

Source material: blood. These receptors were obtained from a boy between 2 and 10 years old in good health.

This clonotype was counted a few times. This sequence joins TRBV7-3 and TRBJ2-4, with 16 bases aligning to TRBD2. The CDR3 runs to 15 residues. Germline trimming cut 4 bases from V and 7 bases from J; bases unmatched to any gene: 1. CDR1 is SGHTA and CDR2 is FQGTGA in the germline V gene. DNA for the CDR3: TGTGCCAGCAGCTCGGGACTAGCGGGGGGGAACATTCAGTACTTC. Its protein product is CASSSGLAGGNIQYF.

Ten or more counts support this clonotype. The chain joins TRBV5-1 to TRBJ1-2; the match to TRBD1 covers 7 bases. V gave up 0 bases and J gave up 8 bases; unmatched junction bases: 13. This CDR3 has 16 residues. Germline V lookup: CDR1 SGHRS, CDR2 YFSETQ. This CDR3 reads CASSLAGQPSAGGYTF. The CDR3 coding sequence is TGCGCCAGCAGCTTGGCGGGACAGCCTTCTGCTGGAGGCTACACCTTC.

This clonotype was counted between two and nine times. The V and J genes are TRBV12-5 and TRBJ1-2, with 9 bases fitting TRBD1. The ends lost 6 bases at V and 4 bases at J; junction bases unmatched: 3. The CDR3 extends over 13 amino acids. Germline CDR1 and CDR2: LGHNT and FRNRAP. For the CDR3, the DNA is TGTGCTAGTGGACAGGGGGCAAGCTATGGCTACACCTTC. Encoded protein: CASGQGASYGYTF.

The chain has TRBV7-8 and TRBJ2-7; D may be TRBD1 or TRBD2 (6 bases each). V gave up 4 bases and J gave up 3 bases, with 16 bases separating them. Germline CDR1 SGHVS, CDR2 FQNEAQ. This CDR3 spans 15 amino acids. CDR3 region: CASSSRRGAGYEQYF. The CDR3 DNA is TGTGCCAGCAGCTCCAGGAGGGGGGCTGGCTACGAGCAGTACTTC.

The J gene is TRBJ1-3, the V gene TRBV12-3 or TRBV12-4; no clear D. Trimming took off 7 bases at V and 9 bases at J, with 13 bases between the two ends. The CDR3 is made up of 12 amino acids. The CDR3 bases are TGTGCCAGCACCTCAGCTGGGGTCACCATATATTTT. It yields the protein CASTSAGVTIYF.

This clonotype was counted at least ten times. The chain combines TRBV6-5 with TRBJ2-5; D may match TRBD1 or TRBD2 (5 bases each). The CDR3 is 17 residues long. Per the germline V gene, CDR1 is MNHEY and CDR2 is SVGAGI. V was clipped by 4 bases and J by 0 bases, with 18 bases between them. CDR3 protein: CASSLGTFPPNQETQYF. CDR3 sequence (DNA): TGTGCCAGCAGTTTAGGGACGTTTCCTCCGAACCAAGAGACCCAGTACTTC.

J is TRBJ1-6 and V is TRBV27, with 7 bases lining up with TRBD1. The CDR3 sequence is 15 residues long. V lost 2 bases to trimming and J lost 10 bases; unmatched junction nucleotides: 8. Germline values: CDR1 MNHEY, CDR2 SMNVEV (reference sequence). The DNA of the CDR3 is TGTGCCAGCAGTTTAGCCGGGGACAGCTACTCACCCCTCCACTTT. This gives the protein CASSLAGDSYSPLHF.

Only a few counts were recorded for this clonotype. The V and J genes are TRBV2 and TRBJ1-5; D is undetermined. Germline CDR1 is SNHLY and CDR2 is FYNNEI. The V and J ends lost 4 bases and 0 bases respectively, with 16 bases between them. The length of the CDR3 is 17 residues. The CDR3 is CASSGGNLLNSNQPQHF. The CDR3 DNA reads TGTGCCAGCAGTGGAGGAAATTTGTTAAATAGCAATCAGCCCCAGCATTTT.

The chain has TRBV5-1 and TRBJ2-3; no reliable D call. Looked up from germline, CDR1 is SGHRS and CDR2 is YFSETQ. V dropped 4 bases and J dropped 2 bases, with 11 bases sitting between them. This CDR3 has 14 residues. In nucleotides, the CDR3 is TGCGCCAGCAGCCCCCCTGGGAACACAGATACGCAGTATTTT. Protein sequence: CASSPPGNTDTQYF.

The table lists this clonotype with a few counts. V is TRBV18 and J is TRBJ2-6; perhaps TRBD2 as D (6 bases). Germline V gives CDR1 KGHSH, CDR2 LQKENI. Trimming shortened V by 3 bases and J by 11 bases, and 14 bases separated the two germline ends. The CDR3 contains 14 residues. The CDR3 reads CASSPAGRVDVLTF. CDR3 nucleotide sequence: TGTGCCAGCTCACCCGCGGGGCGTGTCGACGTCCTGACTTTC.

This clonotype was detected a few times. The V call is TRBV4-3, the J call TRBJ2-5; 7 nucleotides match TRBD1. Near its end, the DNA agrees better with TRBJ2-7, so the J call may be wrong. The CDR3 is made up of 15 amino acids. CDR1 LGHNA and CDR2 YSLEER come from the germline V gene. The DNA of the CDR3 is TGCGCCAGCAGCCCACATCGGACAGGCGCTTACGAGCAGTACTTC. Its protein is CASSPHRTGAYEQYF.

Only a few counts were recorded for this clonotype. The chain joins TRBV11-2 to TRBJ1-1; D is unresolved. The CDR3 has 15 residues. The V gene's germline CDR1 is SGHAT and CDR2 FQNNGV. The V and J ends lost 0 bases and 1 base respectively, with 9 bases between them. The DNA for the CDR3 is TGTGCCAGCAGCTTAGATGGTCTCCAGAACACTGAAGCTTTCTTT. The encoded protein is CASSLDGLQNTEAFF.

This clonotype has just a few counts. This chain links TRBV5-1 with TRBJ2-5; TRBD2 agrees at 8 bases. CDR3 length: 16 amino acids. Germline-derived CDR1 and CDR2 are SGHRS and YFSETQ. The V gene end was trimmed by 4 bases and the J gene end by 5 bases; junction bases not matched to a gene: 13. CDR3 DNA sequence: TGCGCCAGCAGCCCATACCCGGGACTAGGTGGCGAGACCCAGTACTTC. Protein sequence: CASSPYPGLGGETQYF.

This clonotype occurred many times. The chain employs TRBV9 and TRBJ1-4; D not certain. V was pared by 3 bases and J by 0 bases, with 6 bases between. Germline V gene sequence: CDR1 SGDLS, CDR2 YYNGEE. This CDR3 region has 14 residues. The CDR3 sequence is CASSATATNEKLFF. CDR3 DNA: TGTGCCAGCAGCGCCACTGCAACTAATGAAAAACTGTTTTTT.

The V call is TRBV6-6, the J call TRBJ1-1; 7 bases align to TRBD1. There are 13 residues in the CDR3. V lost 6 bases to trimming and J lost 8 bases; unmatched junction nucleotides: 9. Germline V lookup: CDR1 MNHNY, CDR2 SVGAGI (reference sequence). CDR3 in amino acids: CASSNTGVTEAFF. CDR3 DNA sequence: TGTGCCAGCAGCAACACAGGGGTTACCGAAGCTTTCTTT.